This T cell receptor (beta chain) is drawn from a study of human T cells and chemical hapten exposure. Study context: Upper-back patches of 0.01% DPC were read at 6 days.

The sample holds many counts of this clonotype. TCRdb processed the RACE reads anew with MiXCR; each CDR3 protein has one entry. In the table there are about 15,000 distinct CDR3 sequences, 16% of which are singletons. This CDR3 comprises 14 residues. Germline CDR1 reads SQVTM; CDR2 reads ANQGSEA. The V and J ends lost 3 bases and 3 bases respectively, with 12 bases between them. The sample's time point: patch test 1, 2 weeks after DPC sensitization. Treatment reported: therapeutic diphenylcyclopropenone sensitization with weekly scalp DPC. Source: whole blood, taken in connection with sensitization to the hapten diphenylcyclopropenone (DPC). The chain joins TRBV29-1 to TRBJ2-1; perhaps TRBD2 as D (6 bases). The receptor was isolated from a woman aged 30 to 39 with alopecia areata. Some clones in this sample may be carry-over from other donors' samples. The CDR3 sequence: CSVDRAGLYNEQFF. The CDR3 DNA follows: TGCAGCGTTGACAGGGCGGGACTCTACAATGAGCAGTTCTTC.